This T cell receptor beta chain was sequenced for a study of T cell clonotyping in hematopoietic cell transplantation. Trimming pared 4 bases from V and 3 bases from J, leaving 6 bases between. Per the germline V gene, CDR1 is MDHEN and CDR2 is SYDVKM. The CDR3 has 13 amino acids. Produced via immunoSEQ multiplex PCR; TCRdb's table is partial and in-frame only. Altogether about 16,000 clones are present, approximately 85% being singletons, with the ten largest covering over 3.5%. The sample consisted of peripheral blood mononuclear cells. This clonotype was obtained from a middle-aged woman in good health. Some clones in this sample may be carry-over from other donors' samples. The chain joins TRBV28 to TRBJ1-4; D call uncertain. DNA of the CDR3: TGTGCCAGCAGTTCGGAATCTAATGAAAAACTGTTTTTT. Encoded protein: CASSSESNEKLFF. Full variable domain (outside the CDR3, taken from reference TRBV28 and TRBJ1-4): DVKVTQSSRYLVKRTGEKVFLECVQDMDHENMFWYRQDPGLGLRLIYFSYDVKMKEKGDIPEGYSVSREKKERFSLILESASTNQTSMYLCASSSESNEKLFFGSGTQLSVL.